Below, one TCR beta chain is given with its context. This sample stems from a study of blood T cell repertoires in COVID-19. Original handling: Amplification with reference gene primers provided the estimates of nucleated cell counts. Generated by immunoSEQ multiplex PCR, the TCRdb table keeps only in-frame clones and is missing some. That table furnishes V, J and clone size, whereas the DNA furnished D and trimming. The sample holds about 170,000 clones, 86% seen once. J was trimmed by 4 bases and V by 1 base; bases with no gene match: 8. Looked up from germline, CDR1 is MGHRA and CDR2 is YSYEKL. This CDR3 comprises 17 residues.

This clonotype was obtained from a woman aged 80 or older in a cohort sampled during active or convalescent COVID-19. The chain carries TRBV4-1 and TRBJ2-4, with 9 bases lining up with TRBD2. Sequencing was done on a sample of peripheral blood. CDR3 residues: CASSQGGGRGGKNIQYF. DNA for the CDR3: TGCGCCAGCAGCCAAGGTGGCGGGAGGGGGGGTAAAAACATTCAGTACTTC.